Listed below are T cell receptor beta chains from one sample, sequenced in a study of T cells after yellow fever vaccination. TCRdb independently ran MiXCR on the 5' RACE reads; one entry per CDR3 protein. The sample lists 25,000 to 35,000 distinct CDR3 sequences, over 5% occurring once. The sequencing used PBMCs, either bulk or a sorted T-cell subset (CD4+, CD8+, memory, or dextramer-sorted; not recorded which), collected on the day of the yellow fever booster vaccination. Every receptor here comes from a man under 40 who received the YFV17D yellow fever vaccine. CDR3s include the opening cysteine and the closing phenylalanine or tryptophan. The order of the fields is J gene, V gene, D gene, clone size, CDR3 protein, CDR3 DNA. The D gene is left open where the match is weak. Only some rows state a clone size, as once, few, many or a class for expanded clones.

>TRBJ1-5|TRBV7-8|.|many
CASSLDRSNQPQHF
TGTGCCAGCAGCTTAGACAGGTCGAATCAGCCCCAGCATTTT
>TRBJ1-3|TRBV2|.|.
CASRDREHNF
TGTGCCAGCAGAGACCGGGAACATAATTTT
>TRBJ2-3|TRBV9|.|many
CASSESSTDTQYF
TGTGCCAGCAGCGAATCTAGCACAGATACGCAGTATTTT
>TRBJ2-1|TRBV15|TRBD2|many
CATSSLAGAYNEQFF
TGTGCCACCAGCAGCCTGGCGGGAGCCTACAATGAGCAGTTCTTC
>TRBJ2-5|TRBV5-4|.|.
CASSLAAGAGEETQYF
TGTGCCAGCAGCTTGGCTGCGGGGGCAGGGGAAGAGACCCAGTACTTC
>TRBJ2-2|TRBV2|TRBD2|many
CASSWAGGTGELFF
TGTGCCAGCAGTTGGGCGGGAGGCACCGGGGAGCTGTTTTTT
>TRBJ2-3|TRBV7-2|.|many
CASSRPEGDTQYF
TGTGCCAGCAGCCGCCCCGAGGGAGATACGCAGTATTTT
>TRBJ2-2|TRBV10-1|.|many
CAGEGGELFF
TGCGCCGGCGAAGGCGGGGAGCTGTTTTTT
>TRBJ2-5|TRBV27|TRBD2|many
CASSLGGVLVETQYF
TGTGCCAGCAGTTTGGGGGGGGTATTGGTGGAGACCCAGTACTTC
>TRBJ1-2|TRBV7-2|TRBD1|many
CASSSDRGYYGYTF
TGTGCCAGCAGCTCCGACAGGGGCTACTATGGCTACACCTTC
>TRBJ2-3|TRBV15|.|many
CATSRDQDTQYF
TGTGCCACCAGCAGAGACCAAGATACGCAGTATTTT
>TRBJ2-2|TRBV10-2|TRBD1|few
CASSTGTDTGELFF
TGCGCCAGCAGTACCGGGACAGACACCGGGGAGCTGTTTTTT
>TRBJ2-7|TRBV7-8|TRBD2|many
CASSVTSGRSYEQYF
TGTGCCAGCAGCGTGACTAGCGGGAGATCCTACGAGCAGTACTTC
>TRBJ2-1|TRBV10-1|.|many
CASRGFENEQFF
TGCGCCAGCAGGGGGTTCGAAAATGAGCAGTTCTTC
>TRBJ2-2|TRBV12-3/TRBV12-4|TRBD1|many
CASRRPGGPGTGELFF
TGTGCCAGCAGACGTCCAGGGGGCCCAGGCACCGGGGAGCTGTTTTTT
>TRBJ1-6|TRBV20-1|.|many
CSQGQYNSPLHF
TGCAGTCAAGGACAGTATAATTCACCCCTCCACTTT
>TRBJ2-7|TRBV15|TRBD1|few
CATSRDRTGGYEQYF
TGTGCCACCAGCAGAGATCGGACAGGGGGCTACGAGCAGTACTTC
>TRBJ2-1|TRBV20-1|.|.
CSASMSGGEDEQFF
TGCAGTGCTAGTATGAGCGGAGGAGAGGATGAGCAGTTCTTC
>TRBJ2-3|TRBV4-3|.|many
CASSQGSSATDTQYF
TGCGCCAGCAGCCAAGGATCCTCAGCGACAGATACGCAGTATTTT
>TRBJ1-5|TRBV25-1|.|many
CASSISNQPQHF
TGTGCCAGCAGTATTAGCAATCAGCCCCAGCATTTT
>TRBJ1-2|TRBV20-1|.|many
CSARDLGRNYGYTF
TGCAGTGCTAGAGACCTAGGAAGGAACTATGGCTACACCTTC
>TRBJ2-1|TRBV29-1|.|many
CSVGKGGLDEQFF
TGCAGCGTCGGGAAGGGTGGCCTGGATGAGCAGTTCTTC
>TRBJ1-1|TRBV2|.|many
CASPGEARNTEAFF
TGTGCCAGCCCGGGAGAGGCAAGAAACACTGAAGCTTTCTTT
>TRBJ2-7|TRBV7-2|TRBD1|many
CASSPTGWYEQYF
TGTGCCAGCAGCCCGACAGGGTGGTACGAGCAGTACTTC
>TRBJ2-3|TRBV29-1|.|many
CSVDLGLGTDTQYF
TGCAGCGTTGATCTGGGTTTGGGCACAGATACGCAGTATTTT
>TRBJ2-7|TRBV20-1|TRBD2|many
CSAPASGRGVGQQYF
TGCAGTGCTCCGGCTAGCGGGAGGGGAGTAGGCCAGCAGTACTTC
>TRBJ1-4|TRBV20-1|TRBD1|few
CSARVGTGRNEKLFF
TGCAGTGCTAGAGTCGGGACAGGGCGTAATGAAAAACTGTTTTTT
>TRBJ2-7|TRBV12-3/TRBV12-4|.|many
CASRSLSEQYF
TGTGCCAGCAGAAGTTTGTCCGAGCAGTACTTC
>TRBJ2-5|TRBV7-2|.|many
CASSFLWGGETQYF
.